This T cell receptor beta chain was identified in a study of response to subunit inactivated influenza vaccine. Whole-study results and caveats: It was suggested by the authors that few new T cells are recruited by each seasonal influenza vaccination.

TCRdb ran MiXCR on the RT-PCR reads and lists one entry per CDR3 protein. Among around 530,000 distinct CDR3 sequences listed, about 17% were seen once. With respect to this clonotype: Its specificity is unknown. Germline and junction disagree at one end, which may indicate a read error.

Germline CDR1 reads LGHDT; CDR2 reads YNNKEL (reference sequence). This CDR3 is 13 amino acids long. This sequence originates from a man aged 50 to 75 who received an inactivated influenza vaccine. Source: CD4+ T cells sorted from PBMCs, taken roughly 24 months after vaccination. This chain connects TRBV3-1 to TRBJ2-1, with 7 bases lining up with TRBD2. The CDR3 protein is CTSSQSLAAEQFF. DNA of the CDR3: TGTACCAGCAGCCAGAGCCTAGCGGCTGAGCAGTTCTTC.